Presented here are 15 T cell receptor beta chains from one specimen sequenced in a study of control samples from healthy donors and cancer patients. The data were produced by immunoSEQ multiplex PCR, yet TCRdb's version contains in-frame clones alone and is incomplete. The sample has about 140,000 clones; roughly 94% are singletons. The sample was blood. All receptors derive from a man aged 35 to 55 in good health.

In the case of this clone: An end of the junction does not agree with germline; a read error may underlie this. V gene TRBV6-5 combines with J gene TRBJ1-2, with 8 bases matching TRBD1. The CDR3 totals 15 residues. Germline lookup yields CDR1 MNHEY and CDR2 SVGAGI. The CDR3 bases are TGTGCCAGCAGGCCCAACAGGGGGGTCAACTCTGGCTACACCTTC. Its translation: CASRPNRGVNSGYTF.

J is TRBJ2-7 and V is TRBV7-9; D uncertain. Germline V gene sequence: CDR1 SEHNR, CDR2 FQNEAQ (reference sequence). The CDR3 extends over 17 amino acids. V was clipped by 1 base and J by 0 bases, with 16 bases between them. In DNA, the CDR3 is TGTGCCAGCAGCTTAGACAAGAATTACCAGATCTCCTACGAGCAGTACTTC. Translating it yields CASSLDKNYQISYEQYF. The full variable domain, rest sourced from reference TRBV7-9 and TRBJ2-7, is DTGVSQNPRHKITKRGQNVTFRCDPISEHNRLYWYRQTLGQGPEFLTYFQNEAQLEKSRLLSDRFSAERPKGSFSTLEIQRTEQGDSAMYLCASSLDKNYQISYEQYFGPGTRLTVT.

CDR3 amino acids: CASKKTGGDFNEQFF. CDR3 sequence (DNA): TGTGCCAGCAAAAAGACAGGGGGGGACTTCAATGAGCAGTTCTTC. The chain employs TRBV21-1 and TRBJ2-1; the table's D call, TRBD1, was not checked against the DNA. TRBV21-1 is a documented pseudogene. The CDR3 extends over 15 amino acids.

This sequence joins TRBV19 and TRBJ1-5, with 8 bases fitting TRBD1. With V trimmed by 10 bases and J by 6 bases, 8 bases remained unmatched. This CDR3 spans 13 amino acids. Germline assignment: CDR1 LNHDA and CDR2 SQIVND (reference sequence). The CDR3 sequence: CAIQGAIGQPQHF. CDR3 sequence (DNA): TGTGCCATCCAGGGGGCAATAGGTCAGCCCCAGCATTTT. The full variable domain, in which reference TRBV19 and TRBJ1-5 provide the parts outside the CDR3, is DGGITQSPKYLFRKEGQNVTLSCEQNLNHDAMYWYRQDPGQGLRLIYYSQIVNDFQKGDIAEGYSVSREKKESFPLTVTSAQKNPTAFYLCAIQGAIGQPQHFGDGTRLSIL.

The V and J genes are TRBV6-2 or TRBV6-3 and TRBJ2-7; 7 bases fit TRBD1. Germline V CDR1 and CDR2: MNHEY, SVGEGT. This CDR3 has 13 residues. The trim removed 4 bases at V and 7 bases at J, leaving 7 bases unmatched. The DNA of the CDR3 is TGTGCCAGCAGTTCGGGGACAGCAGTAGAGCAGTACTTC. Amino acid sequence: CASSSGTAVEQYF.

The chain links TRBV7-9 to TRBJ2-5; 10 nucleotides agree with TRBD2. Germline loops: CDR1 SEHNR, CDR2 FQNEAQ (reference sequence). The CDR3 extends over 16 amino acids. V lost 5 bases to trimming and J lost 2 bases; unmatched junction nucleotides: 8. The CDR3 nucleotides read TGTGCCAGCAGCACCCCTAGCGGGGGTGGACAAGAGACCCAGTACTTC. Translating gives CASSTPSGGGQETQYF.

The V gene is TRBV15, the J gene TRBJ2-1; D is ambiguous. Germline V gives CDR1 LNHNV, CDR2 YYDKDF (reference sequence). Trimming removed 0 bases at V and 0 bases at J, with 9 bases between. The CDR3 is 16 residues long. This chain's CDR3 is CATSRDPSSSYNEQFF. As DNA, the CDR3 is TGTGCCACCAGCAGAGATCCCAGTAGCTCCTACAATGAGCAGTTCTTC.

The CDR3 nucleotides are TGCGCCAGCAGCTTGGTGGGGGATTATGGCTACACCTTC. Protein: CASSLVGDYGYTF. This chain joins TRBV5-1 and TRBJ1-2; TRBD1 is a possible D gene (5 bases). From germline, CDR1 is SGHRS and CDR2 YFSETQ. Trimming left V 0 bases short and J 5 bases short, with 8 bases between. The CDR3 covers 13 residues.

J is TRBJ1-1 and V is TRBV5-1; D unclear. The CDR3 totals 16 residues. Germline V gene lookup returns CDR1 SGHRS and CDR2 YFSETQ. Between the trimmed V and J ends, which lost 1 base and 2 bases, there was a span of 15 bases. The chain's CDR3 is CASSLNGVRQNTEAFF. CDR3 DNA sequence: TGCGCCAGCAGCTTGAATGGGGTTCGGCAAAACACTGAAGCTTTCTTT.

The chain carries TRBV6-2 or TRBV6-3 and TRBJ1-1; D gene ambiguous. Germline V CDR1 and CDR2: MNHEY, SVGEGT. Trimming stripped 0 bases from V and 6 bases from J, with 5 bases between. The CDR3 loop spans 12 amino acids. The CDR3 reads CASSYSTSEAFF. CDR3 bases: TGTGCCAGCAGTTACTCGACATCTGAAGCTTTCTTT.

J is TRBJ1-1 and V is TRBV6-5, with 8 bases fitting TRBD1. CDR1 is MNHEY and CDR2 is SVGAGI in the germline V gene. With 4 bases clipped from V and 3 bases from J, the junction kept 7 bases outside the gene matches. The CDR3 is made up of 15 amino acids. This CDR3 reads CASSFTGGSDTEAFF. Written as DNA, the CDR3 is TGTGCCAGCAGTTTTACAGGGGGTTCGGACACTGAAGCTTTCTTT.

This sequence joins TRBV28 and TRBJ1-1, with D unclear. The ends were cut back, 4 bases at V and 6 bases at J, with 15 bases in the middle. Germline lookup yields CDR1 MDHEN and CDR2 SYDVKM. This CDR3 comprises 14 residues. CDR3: CASSSPNSYSEAFF. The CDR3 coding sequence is TGTGCCAGCAGTTCCCCCAACAGCTATTCTGAAGCTTTCTTT. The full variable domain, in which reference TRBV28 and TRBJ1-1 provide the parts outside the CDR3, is DVKVTQSSRYLVKRTGEKVFLECVQDMDHENMFWYRQDPGLGLRLIYFSYDVKMKEKGDIPEGYSVSREKKERFSLILESASTNQTSMYLCASSSPNSYSEAFFGQGTRLTVV.

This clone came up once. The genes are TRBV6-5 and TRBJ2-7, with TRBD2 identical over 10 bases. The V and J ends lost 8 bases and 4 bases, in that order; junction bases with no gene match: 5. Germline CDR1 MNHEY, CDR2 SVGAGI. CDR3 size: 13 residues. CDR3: CASSASGSYEQYF. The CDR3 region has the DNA TGTGCCAGCTCGGCTAGCGGGAGTTACGAGCAGTACTTC.

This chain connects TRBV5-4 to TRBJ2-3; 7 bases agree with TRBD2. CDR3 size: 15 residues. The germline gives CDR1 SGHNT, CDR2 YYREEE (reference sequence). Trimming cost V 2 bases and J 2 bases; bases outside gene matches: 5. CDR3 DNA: TGTGCCAGCAGCTTCGCGGGAGACTTCACAGATACGCAGTATTTT. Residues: CASSFAGDFTDTQYF.

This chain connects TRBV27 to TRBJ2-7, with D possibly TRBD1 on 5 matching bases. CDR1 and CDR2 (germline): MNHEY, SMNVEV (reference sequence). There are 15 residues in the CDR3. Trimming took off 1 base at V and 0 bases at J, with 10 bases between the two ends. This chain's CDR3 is CASSLYRFASYEQYF. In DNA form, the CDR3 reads TGTGCCAGCAGTTTATACAGGTTTGCCTCCTACGAGCAGTACTTC.